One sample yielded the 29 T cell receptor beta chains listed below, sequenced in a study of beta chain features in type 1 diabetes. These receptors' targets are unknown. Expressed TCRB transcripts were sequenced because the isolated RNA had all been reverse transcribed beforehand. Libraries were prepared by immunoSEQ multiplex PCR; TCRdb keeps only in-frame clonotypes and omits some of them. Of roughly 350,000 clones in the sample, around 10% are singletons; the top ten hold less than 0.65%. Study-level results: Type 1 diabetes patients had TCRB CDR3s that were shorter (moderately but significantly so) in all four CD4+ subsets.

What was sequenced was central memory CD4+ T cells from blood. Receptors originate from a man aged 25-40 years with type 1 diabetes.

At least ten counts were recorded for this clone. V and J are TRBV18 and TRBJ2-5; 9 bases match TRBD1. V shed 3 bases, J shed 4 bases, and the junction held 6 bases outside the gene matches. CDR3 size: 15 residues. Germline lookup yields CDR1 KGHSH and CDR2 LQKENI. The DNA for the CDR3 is TGTGCCAGCTCACCGTCGGACAGGGGTCGAGAGACCCAGTACTTC. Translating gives CASSPSDRGRETQYF.

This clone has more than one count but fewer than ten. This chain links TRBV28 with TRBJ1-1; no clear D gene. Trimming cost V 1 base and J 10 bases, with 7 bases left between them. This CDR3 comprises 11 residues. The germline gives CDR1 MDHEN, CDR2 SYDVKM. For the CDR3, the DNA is TGTGCCAGCAGTTTATCCACTCGAGCTTTCTTT. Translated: CASSLSTRAFF.

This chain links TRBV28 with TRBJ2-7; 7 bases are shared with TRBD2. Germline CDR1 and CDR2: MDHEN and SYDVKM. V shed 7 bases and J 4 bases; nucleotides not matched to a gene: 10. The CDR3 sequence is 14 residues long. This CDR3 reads CASTEGGSGYEQYF. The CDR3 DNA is TGTGCCAGCACCGAAGGAGGTAGCGGGTACGAGCAGTACTTC.

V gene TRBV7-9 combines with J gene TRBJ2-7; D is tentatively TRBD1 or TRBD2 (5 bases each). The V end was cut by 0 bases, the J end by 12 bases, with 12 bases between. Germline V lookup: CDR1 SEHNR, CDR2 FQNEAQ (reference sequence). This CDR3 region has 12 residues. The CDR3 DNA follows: TGTGCCAGCAGCTTAGCGACGGGGCCGTTGTACTTC. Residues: CASSLATGPLYF.

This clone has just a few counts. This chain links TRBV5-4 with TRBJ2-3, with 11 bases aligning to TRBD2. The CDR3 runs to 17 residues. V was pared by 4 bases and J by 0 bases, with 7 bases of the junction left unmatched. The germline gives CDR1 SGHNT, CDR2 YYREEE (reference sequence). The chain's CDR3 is CASSRGTSGTSTDTQYF. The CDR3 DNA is TGTGCCAGCAGCCGGGGGACTAGCGGAACTAGCACAGATACGCAGTATTTT.

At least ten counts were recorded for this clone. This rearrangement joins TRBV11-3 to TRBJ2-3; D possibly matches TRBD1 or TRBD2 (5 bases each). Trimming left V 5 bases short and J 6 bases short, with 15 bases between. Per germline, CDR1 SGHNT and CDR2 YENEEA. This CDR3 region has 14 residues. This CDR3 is CASSPGGDIDTQYF. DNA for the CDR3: TGTGCCAGCAGCCCTGGGGGAGATATTGATACGCAGTATTTT.

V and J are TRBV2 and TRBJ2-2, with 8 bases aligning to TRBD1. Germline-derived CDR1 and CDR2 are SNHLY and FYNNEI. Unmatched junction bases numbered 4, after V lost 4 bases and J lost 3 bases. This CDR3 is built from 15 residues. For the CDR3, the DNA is TGTGCCAGCAGTGGGCAGGGGGCGGACACCGGGGAGCTGTTTTTT. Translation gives CASSGQGADTGELFF.

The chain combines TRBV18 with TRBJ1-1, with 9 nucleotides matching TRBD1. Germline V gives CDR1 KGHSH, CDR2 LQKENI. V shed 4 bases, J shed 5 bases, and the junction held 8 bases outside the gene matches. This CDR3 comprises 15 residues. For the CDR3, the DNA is TGTGCCAGCTCACTCCAACAGGGGGCGCGAACTGAAGCTTTCTTT. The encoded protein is CASSLQQGARTEAFF.

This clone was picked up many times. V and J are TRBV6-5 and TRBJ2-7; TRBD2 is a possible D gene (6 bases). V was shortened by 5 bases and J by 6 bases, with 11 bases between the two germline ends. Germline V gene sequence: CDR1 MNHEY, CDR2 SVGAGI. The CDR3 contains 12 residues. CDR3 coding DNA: TGTGCCAGCAGTACGGGAGATCGCGAGCAGTACTTC. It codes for CASSTGDREQYF.

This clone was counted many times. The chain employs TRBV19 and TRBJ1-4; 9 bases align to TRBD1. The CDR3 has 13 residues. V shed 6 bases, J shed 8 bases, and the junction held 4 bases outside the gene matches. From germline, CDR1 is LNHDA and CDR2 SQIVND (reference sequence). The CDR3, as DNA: TGTGCCAGTAGGGGAACAGGGGGCGAAAAACTGTTTTTT. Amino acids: CASRGTGGEKLFF.

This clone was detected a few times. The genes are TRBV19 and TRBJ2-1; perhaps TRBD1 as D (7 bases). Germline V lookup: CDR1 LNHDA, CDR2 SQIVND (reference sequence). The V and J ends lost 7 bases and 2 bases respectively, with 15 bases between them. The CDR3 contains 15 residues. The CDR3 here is CASKTGRLPYNEQFF. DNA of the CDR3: TGTGCCAGTAAGACAGGGAGGCTACCCTACAATGAGCAGTTCTTC.

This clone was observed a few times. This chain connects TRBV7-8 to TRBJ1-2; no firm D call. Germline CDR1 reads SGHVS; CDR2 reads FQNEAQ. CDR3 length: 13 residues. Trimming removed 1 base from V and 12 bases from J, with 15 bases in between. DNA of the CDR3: TGTGCCAGCAGCTTAGTCGGCACAGCCAAAAACACCTTC. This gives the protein CASSLVGTAKNTF.

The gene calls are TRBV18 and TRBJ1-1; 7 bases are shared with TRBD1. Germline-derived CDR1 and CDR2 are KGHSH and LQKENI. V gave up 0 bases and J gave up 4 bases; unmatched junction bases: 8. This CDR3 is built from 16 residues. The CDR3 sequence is CASSPPGRGPGTEAFF. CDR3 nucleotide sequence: TGTGCCAGCTCACCACCTGGTAGGGGGCCCGGCACTGAAGCTTTCTTT.

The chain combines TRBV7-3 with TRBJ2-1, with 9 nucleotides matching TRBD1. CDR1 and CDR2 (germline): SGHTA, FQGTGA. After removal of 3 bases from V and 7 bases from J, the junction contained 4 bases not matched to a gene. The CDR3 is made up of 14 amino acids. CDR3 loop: CASSLQGQGNEQFF. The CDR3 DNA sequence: TGTGCCAGCAGCTTGCAGGGACAGGGTAATGAGCAGTTCTTC.

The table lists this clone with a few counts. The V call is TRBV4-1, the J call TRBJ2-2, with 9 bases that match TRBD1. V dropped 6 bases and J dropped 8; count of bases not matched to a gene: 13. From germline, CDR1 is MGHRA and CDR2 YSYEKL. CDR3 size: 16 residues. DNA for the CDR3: TGCGCCAGCAGGGCTCCGGGACAGGGCCAATCTGGGGAGCTGTTTTTT. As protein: CASRAPGQGQSGELFF.

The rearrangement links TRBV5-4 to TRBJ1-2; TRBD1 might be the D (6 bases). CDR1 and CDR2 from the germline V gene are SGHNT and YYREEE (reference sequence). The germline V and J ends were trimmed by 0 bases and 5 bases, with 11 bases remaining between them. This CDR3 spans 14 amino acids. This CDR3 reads CASSLEGGGYGYTF. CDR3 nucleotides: TGTGCCAGCAGCTTGGAGGGGGGTGGATATGGCTACACCTTC.

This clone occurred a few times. This CDR3 is CASSPRQEETQYF. CDR3 DNA sequence: TGTGCCAGCTCACCTAGACAGGAAGAGACCCAGTACTTC. The J gene is TRBJ2-5, the V gene TRBV18; perhaps TRBD1 as D (6 bases). The germline CDR1 and CDR2 sequences are KGHSH and LQKENI. Trimming shortened V by 3 bases and J by 3 bases, and 8 bases separated the two germline ends. The CDR3 sequence is 13 residues long.

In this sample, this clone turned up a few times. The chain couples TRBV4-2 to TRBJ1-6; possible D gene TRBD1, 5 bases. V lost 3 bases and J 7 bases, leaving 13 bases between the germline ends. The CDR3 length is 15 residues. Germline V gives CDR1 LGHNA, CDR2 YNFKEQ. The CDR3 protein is CASSHAGTSNSPLHF. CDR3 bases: TGTGCCAGCAGCCATGCCGGGACGTCAAATTCACCCCTCCACTTT.

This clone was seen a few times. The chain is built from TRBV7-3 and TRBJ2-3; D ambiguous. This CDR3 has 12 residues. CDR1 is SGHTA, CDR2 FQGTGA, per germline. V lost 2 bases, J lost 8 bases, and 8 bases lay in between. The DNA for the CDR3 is TGTGCCAGCAGCTTAGTAGTGGGTACGCAGTATTTT. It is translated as CASSLVVGTQYF.

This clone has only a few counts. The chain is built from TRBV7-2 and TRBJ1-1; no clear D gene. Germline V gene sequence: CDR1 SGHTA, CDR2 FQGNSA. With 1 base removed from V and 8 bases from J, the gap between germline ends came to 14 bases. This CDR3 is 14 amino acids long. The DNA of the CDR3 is TGTGCCAGCAGCTTAGAGTTTATTCGGGCAGAAGCTTTCTTT. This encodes CASSLEFIRAEAFF. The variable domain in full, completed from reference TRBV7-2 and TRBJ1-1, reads GAGVSQSPSNKVTEKGKDVELRCDPISGHTALYWYRQSLGQGLEFLIYFQGNSAPDKSGLPSDRFSAERTGGSVSTLTIQRTQQEDSAVYLCASSLEFIRAEAFFGQGTRLTVV.

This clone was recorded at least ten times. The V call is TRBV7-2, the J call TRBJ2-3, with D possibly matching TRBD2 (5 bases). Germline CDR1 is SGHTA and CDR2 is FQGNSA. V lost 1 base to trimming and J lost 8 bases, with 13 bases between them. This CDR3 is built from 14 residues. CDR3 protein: CASSLEGSRGTQYF. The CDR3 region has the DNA TGTGCCAGCAGCTTAGAGGGCAGCCGGGGTACGCAGTATTTT.

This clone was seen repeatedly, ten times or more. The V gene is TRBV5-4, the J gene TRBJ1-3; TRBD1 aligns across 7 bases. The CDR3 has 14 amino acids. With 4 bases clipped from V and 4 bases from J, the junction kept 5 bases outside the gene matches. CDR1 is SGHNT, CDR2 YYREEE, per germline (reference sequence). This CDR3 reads CASSPGGAGNTIYF. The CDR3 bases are TGTGCCAGCAGCCCAGGGGGTGCGGGAAACACCATATATTTT.

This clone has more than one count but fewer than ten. CDR3 amino acids: CASSMLAGVETDTQYF. The CDR3 DNA sequence: TGCGCCAGCAGCATGCTAGCGGGAGTGGAGACAGATACGCAGTATTTT. The chain employs TRBV5-1 and TRBJ2-3; 10 nucleotides line up with TRBD2. Germline V gene lookup returns CDR1 SGHRS and CDR2 YFSETQ. Trimming removed 4 bases from V and 3 bases from J; junction bases left unmatched: 8. The CDR3 consists of 16 residues.

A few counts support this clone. The CDR3 protein is CASSLRHSNTEAFF. CDR3 sequence (DNA): TGTGCCAGCAGCTTAAGACACTCGAACACTGAAGCTTTCTTT. The chain employs TRBV7-2 and TRBJ1-1; D is uncertain. Germline V gene sequence: CDR1 SGHTA, CDR2 FQGNSA. CDR3 length: 14 amino acids. The V gene lost 2 bases and the J gene lost 1 base, with 8 bases spanning the gap.

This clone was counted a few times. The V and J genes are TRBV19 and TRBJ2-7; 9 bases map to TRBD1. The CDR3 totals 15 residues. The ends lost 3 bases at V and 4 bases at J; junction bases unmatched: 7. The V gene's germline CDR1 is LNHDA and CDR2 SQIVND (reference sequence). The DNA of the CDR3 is TGTGCCAGTAGTATTCGCGGGACAGGGATTTACGAGCAGTACTTC. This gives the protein CASSIRGTGIYEQYF.

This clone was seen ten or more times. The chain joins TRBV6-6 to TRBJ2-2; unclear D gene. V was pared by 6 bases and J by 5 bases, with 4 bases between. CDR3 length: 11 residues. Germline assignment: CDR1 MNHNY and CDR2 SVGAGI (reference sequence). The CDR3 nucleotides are TGTGCCAGCAGATCGACCGGGGAGCTGTTTTTT. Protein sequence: CASRSTGELFF.

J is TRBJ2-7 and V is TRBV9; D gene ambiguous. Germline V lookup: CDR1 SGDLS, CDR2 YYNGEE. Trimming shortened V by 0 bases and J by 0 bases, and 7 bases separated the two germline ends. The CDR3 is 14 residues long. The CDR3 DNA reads TGTGCCAGCAGCGTAGCATTTTCCTCCTACGAGCAGTACTTC. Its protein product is CASSVAFSSYEQYF.

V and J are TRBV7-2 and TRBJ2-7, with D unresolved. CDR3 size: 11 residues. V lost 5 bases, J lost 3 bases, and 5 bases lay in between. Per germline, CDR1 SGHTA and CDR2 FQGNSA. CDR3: CASSLHYEQYF. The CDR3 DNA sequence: TGTGCCAGCAGCCTTCACTACGAGCAGTACTTC.

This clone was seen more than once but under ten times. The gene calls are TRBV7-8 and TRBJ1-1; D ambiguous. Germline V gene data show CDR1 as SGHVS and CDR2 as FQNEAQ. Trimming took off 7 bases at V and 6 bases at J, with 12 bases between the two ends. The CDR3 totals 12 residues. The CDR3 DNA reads TGTGCCAGCACCCAGAGAGGATCTGAAGCTTTCTTT. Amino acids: CASTQRGSEAFF.